This T cell receptor beta chain stems from a study of T cells in Graves' hyperthyroidism and ophthalmopathy. Whole-study context: Pretreatment peripheral blood was obtained at initial diagnosis.

The CDR3 totals 16 residues. V lost 1 base, J lost 8 bases, and 8 bases stayed unmatched. Germline CDR1 and CDR2: LNHNV and YYDKDF (reference sequence). In its sample, this clonotype was seen a few times. Its matching antigen is unknown. Study conclusions and caveats: Classification by a 13 V-J model distinguished ophthalmopathy from stable hyperthyroidism.

Amplification targeted TCR beta CDR3 regions from RNA transcripts. Researchers ran a first-round RT-PCR on the TCR CDR3 using the HTBI primer set. MiXCR, applied by TCRdb to the multiplex PCR reads, yields one record per CDR3 protein. The sample yields around 530,000 distinct CDR3 sequences, roughly 15% seen once. Diagnoses were established using clinical symptoms, serum thyroxine and TRAb, thyroid ultrasound and orbital computed tomography. This chain joins TRBV15 and TRBJ1-4, with 9 bases fitting TRBD1. The receptor was isolated from a woman aged 18 to 35 with Graves' ophthalmopathy. The sequenced material came from blood. The CDR3 DNA sequence: TGTGCCACCAGCAGAGGTACCGGGACAGGGAACGAAAAACTGTTTTTT. Encoded protein: CATSRGTGTGNEKLFF.